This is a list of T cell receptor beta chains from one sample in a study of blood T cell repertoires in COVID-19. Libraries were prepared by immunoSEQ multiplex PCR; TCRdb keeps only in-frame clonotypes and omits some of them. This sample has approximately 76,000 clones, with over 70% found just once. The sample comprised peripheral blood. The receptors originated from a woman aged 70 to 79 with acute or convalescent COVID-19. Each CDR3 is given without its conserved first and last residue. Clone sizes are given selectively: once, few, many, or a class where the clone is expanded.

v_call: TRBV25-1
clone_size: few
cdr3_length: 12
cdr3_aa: ASSRSGGAYEQY

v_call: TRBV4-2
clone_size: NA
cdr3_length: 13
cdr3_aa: ASSQEGQGRNEQY

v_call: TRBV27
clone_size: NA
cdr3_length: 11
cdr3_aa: ATRAGGSYEQY

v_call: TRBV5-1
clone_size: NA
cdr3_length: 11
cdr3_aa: ASSLRTGDTIY

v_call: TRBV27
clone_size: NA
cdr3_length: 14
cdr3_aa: ASSLEPGQGVIEAF

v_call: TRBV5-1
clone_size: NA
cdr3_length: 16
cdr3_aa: ASSPDGTYDRNTGELF

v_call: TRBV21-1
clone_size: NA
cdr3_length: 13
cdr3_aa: ASSKSGFSNQPQH

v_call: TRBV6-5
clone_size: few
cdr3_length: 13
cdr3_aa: ATYSGTAYNSPLH

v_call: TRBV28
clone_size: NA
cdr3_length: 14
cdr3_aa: ASTLGTSGWRETQY

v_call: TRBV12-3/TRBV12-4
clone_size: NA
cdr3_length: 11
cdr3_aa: ASSFRTVNEQF

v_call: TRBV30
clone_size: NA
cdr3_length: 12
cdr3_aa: AWSGTYGTDTQY

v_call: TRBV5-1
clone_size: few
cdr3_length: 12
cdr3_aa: ASSSTAAYTEAF

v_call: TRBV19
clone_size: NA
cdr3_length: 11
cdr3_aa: ASSGTVRETQY

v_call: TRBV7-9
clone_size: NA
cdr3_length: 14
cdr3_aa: ASSPTATDFLEKLF

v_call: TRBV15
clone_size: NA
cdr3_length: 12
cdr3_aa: ATSSGGPSSEQY

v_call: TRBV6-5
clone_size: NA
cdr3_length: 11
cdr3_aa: ASKNSGIAEAF

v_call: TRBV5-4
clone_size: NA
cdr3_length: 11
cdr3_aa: ASSPGSGETQY

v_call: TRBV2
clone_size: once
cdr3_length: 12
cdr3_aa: ASSEGLPTDTQY

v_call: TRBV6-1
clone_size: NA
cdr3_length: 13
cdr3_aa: ASSGGQGSSNEQF

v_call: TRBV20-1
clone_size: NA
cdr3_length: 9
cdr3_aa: SARRQPEAF

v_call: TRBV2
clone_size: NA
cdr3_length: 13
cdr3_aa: ASSFRTAGGNIQY

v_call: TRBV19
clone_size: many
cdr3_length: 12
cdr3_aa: ATAALSLGDTQY

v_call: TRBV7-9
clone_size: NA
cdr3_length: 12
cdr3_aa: ASSLDRGTEKLF

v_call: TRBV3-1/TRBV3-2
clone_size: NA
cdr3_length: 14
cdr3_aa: ASSQSPTLAKNIQY

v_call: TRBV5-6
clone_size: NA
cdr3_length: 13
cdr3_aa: ASSLKGPSNQPQH

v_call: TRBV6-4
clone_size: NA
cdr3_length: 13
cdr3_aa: ASSDTGGPANEQF

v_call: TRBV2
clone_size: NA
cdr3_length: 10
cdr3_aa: ASSTGGDEQF

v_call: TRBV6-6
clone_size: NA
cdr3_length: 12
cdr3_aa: ASSPTGVNYGYT

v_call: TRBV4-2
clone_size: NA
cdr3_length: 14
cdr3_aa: ASSQEVGGVTDTQY

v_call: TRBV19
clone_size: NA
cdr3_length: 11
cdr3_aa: ASRLDREETQY

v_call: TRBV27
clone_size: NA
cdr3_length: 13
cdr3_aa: ASSWTGGMSDTQY

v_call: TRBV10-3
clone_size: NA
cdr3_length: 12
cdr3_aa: ATQGFMVNTEAF

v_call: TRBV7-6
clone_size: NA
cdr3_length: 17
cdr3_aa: ASSLRWGTSGSEQETQY

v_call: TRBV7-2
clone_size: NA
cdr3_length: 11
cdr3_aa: ASSLRGLETQY

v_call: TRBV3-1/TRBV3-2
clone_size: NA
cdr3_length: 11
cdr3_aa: ASGPNRGEPQH

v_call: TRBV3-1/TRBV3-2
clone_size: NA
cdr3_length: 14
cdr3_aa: ASSQTGQGALDEQF

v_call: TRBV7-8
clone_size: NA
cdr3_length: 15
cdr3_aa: ASSLRTSGRGTGELF

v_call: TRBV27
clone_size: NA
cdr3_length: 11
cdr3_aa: ASSSAGGYGYT

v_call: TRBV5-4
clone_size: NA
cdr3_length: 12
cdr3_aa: ASSSTGGSNGYT

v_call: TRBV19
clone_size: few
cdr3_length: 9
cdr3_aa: ASKGGTEQY

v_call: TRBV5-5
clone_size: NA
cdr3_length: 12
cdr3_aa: ASSSQGRSEKLF

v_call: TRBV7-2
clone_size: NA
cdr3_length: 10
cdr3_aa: ASSLQADTQY

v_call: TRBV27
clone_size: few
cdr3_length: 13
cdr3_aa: ASSPTSGRVGEQY

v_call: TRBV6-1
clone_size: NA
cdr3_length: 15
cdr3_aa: ASSEPVGAGGPNEQF

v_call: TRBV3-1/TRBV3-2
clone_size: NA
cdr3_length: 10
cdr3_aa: ASSRGDQPQH

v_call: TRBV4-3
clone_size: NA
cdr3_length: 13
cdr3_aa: ASSQGGLRGNEQF